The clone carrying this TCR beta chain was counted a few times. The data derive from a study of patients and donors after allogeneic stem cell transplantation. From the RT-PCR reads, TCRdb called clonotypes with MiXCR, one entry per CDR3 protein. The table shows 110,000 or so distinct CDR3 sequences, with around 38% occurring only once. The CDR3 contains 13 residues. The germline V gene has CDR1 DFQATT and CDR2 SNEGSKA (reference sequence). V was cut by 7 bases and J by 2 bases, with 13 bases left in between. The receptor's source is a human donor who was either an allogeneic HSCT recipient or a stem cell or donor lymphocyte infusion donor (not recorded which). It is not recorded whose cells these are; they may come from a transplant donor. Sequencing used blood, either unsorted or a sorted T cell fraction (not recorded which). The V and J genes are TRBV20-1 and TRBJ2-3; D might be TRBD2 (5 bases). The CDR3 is CSVKRLNTDTQYF. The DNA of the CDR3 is TGCAGTGTGAAGCGGCTCAACACAGATACGCAGTATTTT.